The following is a T cell receptor (beta chain) sequence with its context. Antigen unknown. This record belongs to a study of persistence of HIV-infected CD4 T cells. Study background: Suppressive ART had lasted a median of approximately eight years. Study observations and caveats: CMV- and Gag-responding cells had lower TCRbeta richness than CD3/CD28-responding cells. TCR oligoclonality correlated with proviral oligoclonality in the same sorted populations. Bulk TCR data could not be restricted to HIV-1-infected CMV-responding cells.

Trimming shortened V by 2 bases and J by 7 bases, and 15 bases separated the two germline ends. The germline V gene encodes CDR1 SGHNT and CDR2 YYREEE (reference sequence). The CDR3 totals 15 residues. Cells were stimulated nonspecifically with anti-CD3/anti-CD28 magnetic beads. Responding CD4+ T cells were sorted by upregulation of both CD40 ligand and CD69. The immunoSEQ assay was version 4, run in survey mode. The data were produced by immunoSEQ multiplex PCR, yet TCRdb's version contains in-frame clones alone and is incomplete. The table lists 35,000 to 50,000 clones, 91% of them singletons. J is TRBJ2-2 and V is TRBV5-4, with a possible D match to TRBD1 (6 bases). This sequence originates from an adult man with HIV who was CMV-seropositive. The sample was CD4+ T cells sorted from PBMCs after roughly 18-hour stimulation, taken from a patient who received antiretroviral therapy. CDR3 in amino acids: CASSFGRGANGELFF. In DNA, the CDR3 is TGTGCCAGCAGCTTCGGCAGGGGCGCGAACGGGGAGCTGTTTTTT.